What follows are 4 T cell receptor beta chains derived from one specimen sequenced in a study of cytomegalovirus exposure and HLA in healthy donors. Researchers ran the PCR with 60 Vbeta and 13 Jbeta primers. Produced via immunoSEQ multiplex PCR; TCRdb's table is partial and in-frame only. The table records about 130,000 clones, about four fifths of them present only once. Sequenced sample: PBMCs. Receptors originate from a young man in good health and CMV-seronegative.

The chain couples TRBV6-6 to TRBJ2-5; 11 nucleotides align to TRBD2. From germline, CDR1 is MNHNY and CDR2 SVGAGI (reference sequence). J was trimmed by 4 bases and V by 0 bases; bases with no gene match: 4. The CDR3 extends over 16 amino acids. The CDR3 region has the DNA TGTGCCAGCAGTTACTCCACCGGACTAGCGGGAGAGACCCAGTACTTC. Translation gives CASSYSTGLAGETQYF.

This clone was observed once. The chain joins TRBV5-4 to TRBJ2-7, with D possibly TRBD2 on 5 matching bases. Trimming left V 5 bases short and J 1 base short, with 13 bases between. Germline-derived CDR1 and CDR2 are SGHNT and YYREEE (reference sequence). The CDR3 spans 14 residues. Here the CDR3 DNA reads TGTGCCAGCAGTACCTTCACTAGGTCCTACGAGCAGTACTTC. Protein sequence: CASSTFTRSYEQYF.

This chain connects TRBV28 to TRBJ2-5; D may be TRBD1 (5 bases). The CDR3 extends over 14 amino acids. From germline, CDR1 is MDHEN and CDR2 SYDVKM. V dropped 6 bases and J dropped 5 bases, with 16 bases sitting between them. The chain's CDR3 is CASSPSRGWETQYF. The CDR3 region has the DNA TGTGCCAGCAGCCCCTCAAGGGGCTGGGAGACCCAGTACTTC.

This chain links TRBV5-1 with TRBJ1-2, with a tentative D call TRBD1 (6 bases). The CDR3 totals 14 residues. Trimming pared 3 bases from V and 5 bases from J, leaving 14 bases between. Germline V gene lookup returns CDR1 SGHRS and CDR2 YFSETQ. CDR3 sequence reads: CASSSGGQIYGYTF. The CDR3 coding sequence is TGCGCCAGCAGCTCGGGGGGACAAATTTATGGCTACACCTTC.